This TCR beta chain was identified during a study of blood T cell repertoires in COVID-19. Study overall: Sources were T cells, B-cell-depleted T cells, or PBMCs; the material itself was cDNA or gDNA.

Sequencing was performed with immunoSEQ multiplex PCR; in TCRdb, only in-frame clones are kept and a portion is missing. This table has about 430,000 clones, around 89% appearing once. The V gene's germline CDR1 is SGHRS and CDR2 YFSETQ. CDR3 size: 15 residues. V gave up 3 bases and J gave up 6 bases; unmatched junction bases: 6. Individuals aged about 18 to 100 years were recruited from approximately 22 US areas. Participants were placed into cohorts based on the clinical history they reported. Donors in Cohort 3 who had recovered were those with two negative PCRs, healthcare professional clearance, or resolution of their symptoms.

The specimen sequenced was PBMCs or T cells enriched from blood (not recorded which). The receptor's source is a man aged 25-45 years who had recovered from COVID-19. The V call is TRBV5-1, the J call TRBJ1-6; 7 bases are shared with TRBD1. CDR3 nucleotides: TGCGCCAGCAGCTGGGACAGCGAACTTAATTCACCCCTCCACTTT. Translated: CASSWDSELNSPLHF.